Shown below are 8 T cell receptor beta chains from a single sample sequenced in a study of OX40 agonist ivuxolimab in advanced cancers. Clones were sequenced by immunoSEQ multiplex PCR, and TCRdb holds only the in-frame ones, with some missing. The sample lists some 40,000 clones, over 65% occurring once. Sequences were derived from CD4+ or CD8+ T cells sorted from blood, sampled in a trial of the OX40 agonist ivuxolimab. The receptors derive from an adult with an advanced solid tumor such as melanoma, head and neck, liver or kidney cancer.

This clone showed up just once. The chain couples TRBV15 to TRBJ2-7, with 8 bases identical to TRBD1. Trimming at V came to 5 bases and at J to 3 bases, leaving 3 bases not matched to a gene. Looked up from germline, CDR1 is LNHNV and CDR2 is YYDKDF (reference sequence). This CDR3 spans 13 amino acids. The CDR3 loop is CATSPGGFYEQYF. The CDR3 bases are TGTGCCACCAGCCCAGGGGGCTTCTACGAGCAGTACTTC.

CDR3 residues: CASSLGGSSGNTIYF. DNA for the CDR3: TGTGCCAGCAGCTTGGGGGGGAGCTCTGGAAACACCATATATTTT. V usage is TRBV5-6 and J usage is TRBJ1-3; maybe TRBD1 (5 bases). Between the trimmed V and J ends, which lost 0 bases and 0 bases, there was a span of 7 bases. The CDR3 consists of 15 residues. Germline V gives CDR1 SGHDT, CDR2 YYEEEE. The entire variable domain, with the rest obtained from reference TRBV5-6 and TRBJ1-3, is as follows: DAGVTQSPTHLIKTRGQQVTLRCSPKSGHDTVSWYQQALGQGPQFIFQYYEEEERQRGNFPDRFSGHQFPNYSSELNVNALLLGDSALYLCASSLGGSSGNTIYFGEGSWLTVV.

V is TRBV6-1 and J is TRBJ2-2, with 13 bases matching TRBD2. CDR1 and CDR2 (germline): MNHNS, SASEGT. V was clipped by 2 bases and J by 5 bases; unmatched bases: 5. The CDR3 is 17 amino acids. The CDR3 region has the DNA TGTGCCAGCAGTGAACACGGGACTAGCGGGGTAACCGGGGAGCTGTTTTTT. Protein product: CASSEHGTSGVTGELFF.

V is TRBV10-1 and J is TRBJ2-1, with D possibly TRBD2 on 5 matching bases. The length of the CDR3 is 16 residues. Per germline, CDR1 WNHNN and CDR2 SYGVQD (reference sequence). V lost 2 bases, J lost 5 bases, and 16 bases lay in between. CDR3 residues: CASSEASNMQNNEQFF. The CDR3 DNA follows: TGCGCCAGCAGTGAGGCTAGCAATATGCAAAACAATGAGCAGTTCTTC.

This sequence joins TRBV7-9 and TRBJ2-7; 7 bases fit TRBD1. Germline values: CDR1 SEHNR, CDR2 FQNEAQ (reference sequence). V lost 5 bases and J lost 5; bases outside the gene matches: 9. This CDR3 is built from 14 residues. The CDR3 DNA reads as TGTGCCAGCAGCCTCTCGGGACAGCCCAACGAGCAGTACTTC. Its translation is CASSLSGQPNEQYF.

The chain is built from TRBV15 and TRBJ1-2, with unresolved D. There are 15 residues in the CDR3. Trimming cost V 2 bases and J 2 bases, with 12 bases left between them. Germline CDR1 LNHNV, CDR2 YYDKDF (reference sequence). As DNA, the CDR3 is TGTGCCACCAGCAGACTAACGGGGTTAAACTATGGCTACACCTTC. Encoded protein: CATSRLTGLNYGYTF.

The chain links TRBV5-5 to TRBJ2-3, with TRBD1 matching 8 bases. CDR3 size: 15 residues. The V and J ends lost 5 bases and 2 bases, in that order; junction bases with no gene match: 7. Per the germline V gene, CDR1 is SGHKS and CDR2 is YYEKEE (reference sequence). CDR3 DNA sequence: TGTGCCAGCAGTCGAACGGGACAGGCCACAGATACGCAGTATTTT. This sequence encodes CASSRTGQATDTQYF.

This chain uses TRBV5-1 with TRBJ2-7, with no clear D. Germline CDR1 is SGHRS and CDR2 is YFSETQ. V lost 0 bases and J lost 3, with 7 bases in between. The CDR3 runs to 13 residues. CDR3 DNA: TGCGCCAGCAGCTTGGCCGCTGACTACGAGCAGTACTTC. It translates to CASSLAADYEQYF.